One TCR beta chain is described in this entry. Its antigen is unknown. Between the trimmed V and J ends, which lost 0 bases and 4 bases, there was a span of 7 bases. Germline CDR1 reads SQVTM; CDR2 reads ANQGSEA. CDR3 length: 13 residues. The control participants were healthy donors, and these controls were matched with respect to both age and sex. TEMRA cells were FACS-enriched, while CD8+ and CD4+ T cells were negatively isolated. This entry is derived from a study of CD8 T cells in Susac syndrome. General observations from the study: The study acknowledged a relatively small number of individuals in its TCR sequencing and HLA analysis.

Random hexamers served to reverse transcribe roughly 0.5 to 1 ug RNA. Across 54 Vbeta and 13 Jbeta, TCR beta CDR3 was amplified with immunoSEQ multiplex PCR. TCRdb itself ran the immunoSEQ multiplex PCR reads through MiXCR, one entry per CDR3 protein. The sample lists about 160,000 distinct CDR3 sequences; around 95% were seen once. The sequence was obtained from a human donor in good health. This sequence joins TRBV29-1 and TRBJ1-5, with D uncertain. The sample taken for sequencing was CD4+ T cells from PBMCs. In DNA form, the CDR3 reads TGCAGCGTTGAAGAGGCAGGTAATCAGCCCCAGCATTTT. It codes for CSVEEAGNQPQHF.